The clone carrying this T cell receptor beta chain was detected ten times or more. What it recognizes is unknown. Time point indicated: blood at routine non-recurrence follow-up after resection. Without sorting, whole RNA was sequenced from tumor, nontumor lung or frozen PBMC. This record comes from a study of spatial heterogeneity in lung cancer. The overall study: Sequencing covered available follow-up PBMC samples collected a median of approximately two years after resection. In raw reads, more than 9.5 appearances on average were recorded for each unique TCR and UMI combination.

The study's findings and limits: TCRs found ubiquitously expanded in tumor appeared in blood more at resection than at follow-up.

Each TCR cDNA molecule bore a unique molecular identifier. TCRdb itself ran the 5' RACE reads through MiXCR, one entry per CDR3 protein. The sample has 20,000 to 30,000 distinct CDR3 sequences; about 6.3% are singletons. Sequences were derived from PBMCs, sampled at follow-up. The clonotype comes from a male donor with early-stage non-small cell lung cancer.

CDR3 in DNA: TGTGCCACCAGCAGAGATCGGGACAGCAACACCGGGGAGCTGTTTTTT. Its translation: CATSRDRDSNTGELFF. The genes are TRBV15 and TRBJ2-2, with 7 bases fitting TRBD1. CDR3 length: 16 residues. Germline loops: CDR1 LNHNV, CDR2 YYDKDF (reference sequence). J was trimmed by 2 bases and V by 0 bases; bases with no gene match: 3.